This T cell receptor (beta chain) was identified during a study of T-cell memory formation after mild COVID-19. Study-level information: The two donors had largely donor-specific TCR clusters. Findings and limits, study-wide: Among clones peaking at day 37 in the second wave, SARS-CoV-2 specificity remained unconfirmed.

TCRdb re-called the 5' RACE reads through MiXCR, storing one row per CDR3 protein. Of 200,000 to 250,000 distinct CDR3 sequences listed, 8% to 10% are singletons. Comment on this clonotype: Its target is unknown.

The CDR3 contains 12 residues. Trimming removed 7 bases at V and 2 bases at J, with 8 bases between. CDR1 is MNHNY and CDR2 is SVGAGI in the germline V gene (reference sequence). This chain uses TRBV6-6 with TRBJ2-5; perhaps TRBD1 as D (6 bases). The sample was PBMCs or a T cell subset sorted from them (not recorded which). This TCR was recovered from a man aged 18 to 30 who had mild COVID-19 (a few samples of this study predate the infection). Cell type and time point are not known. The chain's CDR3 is CASTRGQETQYF. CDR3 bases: TGTGCCAGCACCAGGGGTCAAGAGACCCAGTACTTC.